Included here is one T cell receptor (beta chain) sequence, with context. The antigen remains undetermined. The V and J ends lost 3 bases and 7 bases, in that order; junction bases with no gene match: 6. This CDR3 region has 14 residues. Per germline, CDR1 SGHNT and CDR2 YENEEA. The source of the sample is a study of T cell responses to AZD1222 COVID-19 vaccine. Study-wide results and limits: Repertoire sampling was restricted to post-peak T cell response timepoints.

Libraries were prepared by immunoSEQ multiplex PCR; TCRdb keeps only in-frame clonotypes and omits some of them. The sample carries 120,000 to 150,000 clones, about nine tenths recorded once. Sequences were derived from peripheral blood, sampled on day 0 of AZD1222 vaccination. The V call is TRBV11-3, the J call TRBJ2-1; 7 bases agree with TRBD1. This receptor was taken from an adult in good health. Here the CDR3 DNA reads TGTGCCAGCAGCTTCCGGGACAGCCCTAATGAGCAGTTCTTC. Residues: CASSFRDSPNEQFF.